This T cell receptor (beta chain) is from a study of technical replicates of blood from several donors. TCRdb's copy holds only in-frame clones and misses some; the assay was immunoSEQ multiplex PCR. The profile shows fewer than 12,000 clones, around 94% of them singletons. The CDR3 length is 13 residues. Germline lookup yields CDR1 MNHEY and CDR2 SVGAGI. Trimming pared 2 bases from V and 7 bases from J, leaving 11 bases between. The sequence was obtained from a human donor in good health. The rearrangement links TRBV6-5 to TRBJ1-2, with D perhaps matching TRBD1 (5 bases). Sequenced input: PBMCs. The CDR3 protein is CASSYGTGRGYTF. The CDR3 DNA is TGTGCCAGCAGTTACGGTACAGGCCGTGGCTACACCTTC.